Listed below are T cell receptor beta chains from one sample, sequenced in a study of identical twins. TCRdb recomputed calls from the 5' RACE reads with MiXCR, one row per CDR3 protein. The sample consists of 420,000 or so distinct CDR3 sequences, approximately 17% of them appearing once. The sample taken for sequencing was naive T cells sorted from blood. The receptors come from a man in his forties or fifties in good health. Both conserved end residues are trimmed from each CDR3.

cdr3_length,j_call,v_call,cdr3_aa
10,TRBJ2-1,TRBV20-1,SAGRDWDEQF
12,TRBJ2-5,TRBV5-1,ASSFGTNQETQY
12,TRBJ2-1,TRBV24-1,ATSDSGPRNEQF
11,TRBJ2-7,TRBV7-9,ASSPWRDYEQY
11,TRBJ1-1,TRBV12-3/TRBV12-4,ASRGRRSTEAF
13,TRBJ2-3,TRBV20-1,SADGLRGWPDTQY
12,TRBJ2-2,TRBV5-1,ASSAGTSAGELF
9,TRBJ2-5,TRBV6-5,ASSYAWTQY
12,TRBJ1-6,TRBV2,ASREGQGESPLH
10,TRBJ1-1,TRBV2,ASKGDHTEAF
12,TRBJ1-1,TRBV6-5,ASSYSPGSTEAF
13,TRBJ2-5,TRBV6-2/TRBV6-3,ASNQGLAKQETQY
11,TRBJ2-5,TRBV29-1,SVRPRGIETQY
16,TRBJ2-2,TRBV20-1,SALESDRAHYLTGELF
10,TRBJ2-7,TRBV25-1,ASRGYRLEQY
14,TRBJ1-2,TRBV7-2,ASNNRVPSSNYGYT
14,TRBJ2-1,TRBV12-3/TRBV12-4,ASSPLSSGSWAEQF
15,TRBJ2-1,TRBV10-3,AISEPRDRGFGNEQF
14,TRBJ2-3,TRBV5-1,ASSLPTSASTDTQY
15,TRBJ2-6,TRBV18,ASSPSVVRRGANVLT
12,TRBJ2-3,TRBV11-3,ASSLGTNTDTQY
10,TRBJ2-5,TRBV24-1,ATSDFGGAQY
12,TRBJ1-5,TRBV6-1,ASKPGQGNQPQH
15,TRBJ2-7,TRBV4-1,ASSQDGPGGRAGEQY
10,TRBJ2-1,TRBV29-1,SVDSGGYEQF
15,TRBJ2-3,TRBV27,ASTAEGPSGRSYTQY
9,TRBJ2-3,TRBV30,AWSLRDTQY
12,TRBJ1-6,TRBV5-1,ASSAGGEVSPLH
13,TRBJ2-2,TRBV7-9,ASRWTGGNTGELF
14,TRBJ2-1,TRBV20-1,SATGLAGGPYNEQF
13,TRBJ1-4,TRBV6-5,ASSYVQGRSEKLF
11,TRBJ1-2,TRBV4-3,ASSRKTGDGYT
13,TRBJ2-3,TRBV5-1,ASSPRTGGSDTQY
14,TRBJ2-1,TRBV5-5,ASSPLLGRPVNEQF
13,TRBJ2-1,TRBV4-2,ASSQDPGPSNEQF
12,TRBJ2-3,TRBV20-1,SARGGANSDTQY
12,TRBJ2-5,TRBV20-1,SARQGAYQETQY
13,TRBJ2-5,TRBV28,ASSRQGARRETQY
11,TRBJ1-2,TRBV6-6,ASSYDQNYGYT
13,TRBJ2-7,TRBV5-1,ASSLGVGGFYEQY
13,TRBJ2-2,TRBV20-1,SARGQGTMEGELF